This TCR beta chain was identified in a study of T cells after yellow fever vaccination. Study details: Where fractions had low cell numbers, libraries were prepared from them with the SMART-Seq v4 Ultra Low Input RNA kit. General study points: On re-exposure, the response was weaker but peaked faster, at day 5 versus 15. The booster saw the reappearance of most primary-vaccination clones (around 96% CD4, 88% CD8). It was a small share of clonotypes that appeared in both CD4 and CD8 compartments.

TCRdb re-called the 5' RACE reads with MiXCR, one entry per CDR3 protein. The data show roughly 330,000 distinct CDR3 sequences, roughly 4% seen once. This clonotype was counted a few times. Its cognate antigen is unknown. The CDR3 has 13 residues. Germline V gives CDR1 MNHEY, CDR2 SVGAGI. V shed 0 bases and J shed 6 bases, with 8 bases lying between them. V gene TRBV6-5 combines with J gene TRBJ1-2; D is perhaps TRBD1 (5 bases). This receptor was taken from a man in his late teens or twenties who received the YFV17D yellow fever vaccine. Material: PBMCs, obtained 5 days after the yellow fever booster vaccination. CDR3 residues: CASSYSATDGYTF. The CDR3 DNA reads as TGTGCCAGCAGTTACTCCGCGACAGATGGCTACACCTTC.